The 10 T cell receptor beta chains listed next were all sequenced from one sample in a study of blood T cell repertoires in COVID-19 (dated by TCRdb to the early 2020s). Library preparation was by the immunoSEQ multiplex PCR assay. The immuneACCESS repertoire file appears here via TCRdb, limited to in-frame rearrangements. These files lack a portion of the clones; in checked studies, under half of the deficit traces to unresolved V genes, and the cause of the others is not known. The sample table lists around 150,000 clones, roughly 71% of them with a count of one. The ten largest clones take up roughly 3.7% of the sample. The sequencing input was peripheral blood. These receptors all come from a woman older than 75 with acute or convalescent COVID-19.

The chain uses TRBV7-2 and TRBJ2-7; TRBD2 matches 9 bases. V was clipped by 5 bases and J by 2 bases; unmatched bases: 7. Germline V gene sequence: CDR1 SGHTA, CDR2 FQGNSA. The CDR3 length is 15 residues. CDR3 nucleotide sequence: TGTGCCAGCAGCCAAACTAGCGGGTGGACCTACGAGCAGTACTTC. This codes for CASSQTSGWTYEQYF.

J is TRBJ1-3 and V is TRBV10-3, with a weak D call TRBD1 (6 bases). V was shortened by 7 bases and J by 1 base, with 14 bases between the two germline ends. The CDR3 loop spans 15 amino acids. Per the germline V gene, CDR1 is ENHRY and CDR2 is SYGVKD. The CDR3: CAITGQGPSGNTIYF. The CDR3, as DNA: TGTGCCATCACTGGGCAGGGGCCATCTGGAAACACCATATATTTT.

This chain uses TRBV7-2 with TRBJ2-3; no clear D gene. There are 13 residues in the CDR3. Between the trimmed V and J ends, which lost 3 bases and 5 bases, there was a span of 9 bases. The V gene's germline CDR1 is SGHTA and CDR2 FQGNSA. The CDR3 sequence: CASSFFERDTQYF. CDR3 DNA: TGTGCCAGCAGCTTTTTTGAGAGAGATACGCAGTATTTT.

The J gene is TRBJ2-7, the V gene TRBV30; 7 positions agree with TRBD2. V gave up 5 bases and J gave up 5 bases; unmatched junction bases: 3. Germline assignment: CDR1 GTSNPN and CDR2 SVGIG (reference sequence). This CDR3 is built from 11 residues. Written as DNA, the CDR3 is TGTGCCTGGGGACTAGGCCACGAGCAGTACTTC. Translated, it gives CAWGLGHEQYF.

The rearrangement uses TRBV7-3 and TRBJ1-2; TRBD1 matches 9 bases. CDR3 length: 17 residues. With V trimmed by 1 base and J by 4 bases, 10 bases remained unmatched. Germline values: CDR1 SGHTA, CDR2 FQGTGA. The CDR3: CASSLNTQTGGLYGYTF. For the CDR3, the DNA is TGTGCCAGCAGCTTAAACACCCAGACAGGGGGTCTCTATGGCTACACCTTC.

The rearrangement links TRBV20-1 to TRBJ1-1; tentative D call: TRBD1 (6 bases). This CDR3 region has 11 residues. CDR1 and CDR2 (germline): DFQATT, SNEGSKA (reference sequence). The germline V and J ends were trimmed by 3 bases and 8 bases, with 10 bases remaining between them. In DNA, the CDR3 is TGCAGTGCTAGTAGGGGACAAGAAGCTTTCTTT. This translates into CSASRGQEAFF.

The chain is built from TRBV5-1 and TRBJ2-7, with D perhaps matching TRBD1 (6 bases). Trimming removed 5 bases from V and 2 bases from J, with 14 bases in between. In germline, CDR1 is SGHRS, CDR2 YFSETQ. This CDR3 has 14 amino acids. The CDR3 protein is CASSRTGQTYEQYF. In DNA, the CDR3 is TGCGCCAGCAGTCGTACGGGACAAACCTACGAGCAGTACTTC.

J is TRBJ1-1 and V is TRBV7-8; D uncertain. Germline V gives CDR1 SGHVS, CDR2 FQNEAQ. Trimming removed 2 bases from V and 0 bases from J, with 10 bases in between. CDR3 length equals 15 residues. This CDR3 reads CASSLMGRMNTEAFF. The CDR3 coding sequence is TGTGCCAGCAGCTTAATGGGGAGAATGAACACTGAAGCTTTCTTT.

Only one count was recorded for this clone. Other DNA variants within this sample encode the same CDR3. The chain couples TRBV12-3 or TRBV12-4 to TRBJ1-1, with D tentatively TRBD1 (5 bases). V lost 4 bases and J 5 bases, leaving 8 bases between the germline ends. The CDR3 has 12 amino acids. CDR3 sequence: CASSSGRTEAFF. CDR3 nucleotides: TGTGCCAGCAGTTCAGGGCGAACTGAAGCTTTCTTT.

In its sample, this clone was seen once. The CDR3 sequence: CASRPGQGYNEQFF. DNA of the CDR3: TGTGCCAGCAGACCGGGACAGGGCTACAATGAGCAGTTCTTC. V gene TRBV2 combines with J gene TRBJ2-1, with 9 bases lining up with TRBD1. In germline, CDR1 is SNHLY, CDR2 FYNNEI. The CDR3 runs 14 residues. V was pared by 6 bases and J by 3 bases, with 3 bases of the junction left unmatched.